The present T cell receptor (beta chain) was sequenced within a study of T cells in Graves' hyperthyroidism and ophthalmopathy. An absence of ophthalmopathy progression within 18 months meant stable Graves' hyperthyroidism. The diagnostic basis comprised clinical symptoms, serum thyroxine and TRAb, thyroid ultrasound and orbital computed tomography. Regions amplified from RNA transcripts were the TCR beta CDR3 regions. RT-PCR in the first round (using the HTBI primer set) targeted the TCR CDR3. TCRdb itself ran the multiplex PCR reads through MiXCR, one entry per CDR3 protein. The data contain under 350,000 distinct CDR3 sequences, 21% of them singletons. This clonotype was seen a single time. Its specificity is not known. At one end, the junction sequence differs from germline, possibly due to a read error. Study-wide results and limits: Clonotypes that were expanded in thyroid above 0.001 mostly appeared in blood too.

The sequencing sample was made of blood. The clonotype comes from a woman between 50 and 59 years old with Graves' hyperthyroidism.

The DNA of the CDR3 is TGTGCCAACAGTTACCAGAGGGATAGCAATCAGCCCCAGCATTTT. It specifies CANSYQRDSNQPQHF. The chain recombines TRBV6-5 with TRBJ1-5, with D unresolved. This CDR3 spans 15 amino acids. Germline CDR1 and CDR2: MNHEY and SVGAGI.